Presented here are 21 T cell receptor beta chains from one specimen sequenced in a study of OX40 agonist ivuxolimab in advanced cancers. Data came from immunoSEQ multiplex PCR; TCRdb stores just in-frame clones and leaves some out. This sample has 25,000 to 30,000 clones, with about 85% found just once. The starting material was CD4+ or CD8+ T cells sorted from blood, obtained in a trial of the OX40 agonist ivuxolimab. These receptors all come from an adult with an advanced solid tumor such as melanoma, head and neck, liver or kidney cancer.

J is TRBJ2-7 and V is TRBV7-6; 7 positions agree with TRBD1. V was pared by 4 bases and J by 0 bases, with 3 bases of the junction left unmatched. Germline V gives CDR1 SGHVS, CDR2 FNYEAQ. The CDR3 is 14 residues long. The DNA of the CDR3 is TGTGCCAGCAGCTCCCGGGACAGCTCCTACGAGCAGTACTTC. Its translation is CASSSRDSSYEQYF.

The rearrangement joins TRBV7-9 to TRBJ2-5; D remains ambiguous. V was clipped by 5 bases and J by 5 bases, with 9 bases between them. The CDR3 is made up of 12 amino acids. CDR1 and CDR2 (germline): SEHNR, FQNEAQ (reference sequence). The CDR3 DNA reads TGTGCCAGCAGCGTGGTGGAGGAGACCCAGTACTTC. Its translation is CASSVVEETQYF.

This rearrangement joins TRBV6-1 to TRBJ1-2; D is unclear. V lost 8 bases, J lost 2 bases, and 9 bases lay in between. In germline, CDR1 is MNHNS, CDR2 SASEGT. This CDR3 is 12 amino acids long. CDR3 loop: CASASGNYGYTF. CDR3 nucleotides: TGTGCCAGCGCCTCTGGGAACTATGGCTACACCTTC.

The chain carries TRBV2 and TRBJ1-5; D remains unclear. Trimming removed 3 bases from V and 7 bases from J, with 22 bases in between. Per germline, CDR1 SNHLY and CDR2 FYNNEI. The CDR3 extends over 17 amino acids. Here the CDR3 DNA reads TGTGCCAGCAGTGACGCTCTGGGGAGGGTAGGGAACCAGCCCCAGCATTTT. Protein product: CASSDALGRVGNQPQHF. The full variable domain, completed using reference TRBV2 and TRBJ1-5, is EPEVTQTPSHQVTQMGQEVILRCVPISNHLYFYWYRQILGQKVEFLVSFYNNEISEKSEIFDDQFSVERPDGSNFTLKIRSTKLEDSAMYFCASSDALGRVGNQPQHFGDGTRLSIL.

This chain connects TRBV28 to TRBJ1-5, with D unresolved. CDR3 size: 13 residues. Trimming left V 5 bases short and J 6 bases short, with 11 bases between. Looked up from germline, CDR1 is MDHEN and CDR2 is SYDVKM. CDR3 sequence reads: CASSAGLSQPQHF. CDR3 bases: TGTGCCAGCAGTGCAGGATTAAGTCAGCCCCAGCATTTT.

This rearrangement joins TRBV7-8 to TRBJ2-7; 7 bases are shared with TRBD1. The ends lost 4 bases at V and 0 bases at J; junction bases unmatched: 9. The CDR3 is 16 amino acids. The V gene's germline CDR1 is SGHVS and CDR2 FQNEAQ. CDR3 in DNA: TGTGCCAGCAGCTCCTGGGACAGCGCGACCTCCTACGAGCAGTACTTC. It translates to CASSSWDSATSYEQYF.

V gene TRBV5-6 combines with J gene TRBJ2-5; D gene unclear. Per the germline V gene, CDR1 is SGHDT and CDR2 is YYEEEE. There are 16 residues in the CDR3. The ends were cut back, 4 bases at V and 2 bases at J, with 18 bases in the middle. CDR3 sequence reads: CASSDFGGLTQETQYF. The DNA of the CDR3 is TGTGCCAGCAGCGATTTCGGTGGTCTTACACAAGAGACCCAGTACTTC.

The chain links TRBV7-9 to TRBJ2-1; D is tentatively TRBD1 or TRBD2 (6 bases each). V lost 1 base to trimming and J lost 0 bases, with 10 bases between them. This CDR3 region has 16 residues. Germline V gene sequence: CDR1 SEHNR, CDR2 FQNEAQ (reference sequence). In nucleotides, the CDR3 is TGTGCCAGCAGCTTAGGGTCGGGGGCCTCCTACAATGAGCAGTTCTTC. It encodes CASSLGSGASYNEQFF.

The V call is TRBV29-1, the J call TRBJ1-2, with 8 bases that match TRBD1. V lost 3 bases to trimming and J lost 2 bases; unmatched junction nucleotides: 5. Germline V gene lookup returns CDR1 SQVTM and CDR2 ANQGSEA. The CDR3 has 14 amino acids. The CDR3: CSVDWTGRNYGYTF. The DNA for the CDR3 is TGCAGCGTTGATTGGACAGGGAGGAACTATGGCTACACCTTC. Filled out from reference TRBV29-1 and TRBJ1-2, the complete variable domain reads SAVISQKPSRDICQRGTSLTIQCQVDSQVTMMFWYRQQPGQSLTLIATANQGSEATYESGFVIDKFPISRPNLTFSTLTVSNMSPEDSSIYLCSVDWTGRNYGYTFGSGTRLTVV.

The chain recombines TRBV7-9 with TRBJ2-3; D is unresolved. V was shortened by 7 bases and J by 4 bases, with 12 bases between the two germline ends. The CDR3 runs to 13 residues. In germline, CDR1 is SEHNR, CDR2 FQNEAQ (reference sequence). CDR3: CASNTRGADTQYF. The CDR3 DNA follows: TGTGCCAGCAACACACGTGGGGCAGATACGCAGTATTTT. Full variable domain (outside the CDR3, taken from reference TRBV7-9 and TRBJ2-3): DTGVSQNPRHKITKRGQNVTFRCDPISEHNRLYWYRQTLGQGPEFLTYFQNEAQLEKSRLLSDRFSAERPKGSFSTLEIQRTEQGDSAMYLCASNTRGADTQYFGPGTRLTVL.

This clone is a singleton in its sample. This rearrangement joins TRBV7-6 to TRBJ2-6; D tentatively reads TRBD1 or TRBD2 (5 bases each). There are 18 residues in the CDR3. V lost 5 bases and J lost 1, with 18 bases in between. Looked up from germline, CDR1 is SGHVS and CDR2 is FNYEAQ. DNA of the CDR3: TGTGCCAGCAGCCTTTTCGAGGGGCCCAAATCTGGGGCCAACGTCCTGACTTTC. It is translated as CASSLFEGPKSGANVLTF. The whole variable domain, remainder taken from reference TRBV7-6 and TRBJ2-6, is GAGVSQSPRYKVTKRGQDVALRCDPISGHVSLYWYRQALGQGPEFLTYFNYEAQQDKSGLPNDRFSAERPEGSISTLTIQRTEQRDSAMYRCASSLFEGPKSGANVLTFGAGSRLTVL.

The V gene is TRBV9, the J gene TRBJ2-3, with 7 bases aligning to TRBD2. The CDR3 length is 15 residues. CDR1 SGDLS and CDR2 YYNGEE come from the germline V gene. The V segment lost 1 base and the J segment 3 bases; nucleotides outside the gene matches: 5. The CDR3 is CASSVYGGETDTQYF. The CDR3 DNA reads TGTGCCAGCAGCGTATATGGGGGGGAAACAGATACGCAGTATTTT.

The V and J genes are TRBV13 and TRBJ2-7; D call uncertain. The V end was cut by 3 bases, the J end by 1 base, with 10 bases between. Germline assignment: CDR1 PRHDT and CDR2 FYEKMQ (reference sequence). The CDR3 has 14 residues. The CDR3 spells CASSFTQTSYEQYF. In nucleotides, the CDR3 is TGTGCCAGCAGCTTCACCCAAACTTCCTACGAGCAGTACTTC.

CDR3 amino acids: CAWRERNIQYF. CDR3 coding DNA: TGTGCCTGGAGGGAACGAAACATTCAGTACTTC. The chain joins TRBV30 to TRBJ2-4; D is ambiguous. The CDR3 runs to 11 residues. Per the germline V gene, CDR1 is GTSNPN and CDR2 is SVGIG (reference sequence). The V and J ends lost 3 bases and 6 bases respectively, with 6 bases between them.

In this sample, this clone turned up a few times. The CDR3 sequence: CASSLGDRQYYEQYF. In nucleotides, the CDR3 is TGTGCCAGCAGCTTAGGAGACAGACAATACTACGAGCAGTACTTC. This chain links TRBV7-8 with TRBJ2-7; weak D call: TRBD1 (5 bases). CDR3 length: 15 amino acids. V lost 1 base, J lost 3 bases, and 13 bases lay in between. The germline V gene encodes CDR1 SGHVS and CDR2 FQNEAQ.

The chain couples TRBV11-2 to TRBJ1-4; weak D call: TRBD1 (5 bases). Germline V lookup: CDR1 SGHAT, CDR2 FQNNGV. The CDR3 covers 19 residues. Deletions cut 1 base from V and 6 bases from J, with 24 bases between. The CDR3 DNA is TGTGCCAGCAGCTTAGGCGCGGGGGTGTACGCCCGATGGGATGAAAAACTGTTTTTT. It is translated as CASSLGAGVYARWDEKLFF.

This rearrangement joins TRBV5-6 to TRBJ2-7; the D is unclear. Trimming pared 4 bases from V and 3 bases from J, leaving 11 bases between. The CDR3 runs 13 residues. CDR1 SGHDT and CDR2 YYEEEE come from the germline V gene. The CDR3 is CASSTMGFYEQYF. DNA of the CDR3: TGTGCCAGCAGCACGATGGGGTTCTACGAGCAGTACTTC. Using reference TRBV5-6 and TRBJ2-7 for the parts outside the CDR3, the full variable domain is DAGVTQSPTHLIKTRGQQVTLRCSPKSGHDTVSWYQQALGQGPQFIFQYYEEEERQRGNFPDRFSGHQFPNYSSELNVNALLLGDSALYLCASSTMGFYEQYFGPGTRLTVT.

The chain is built from TRBV28 and TRBJ1-4; D is ambiguous. CDR3 length: 14 amino acids. Germline CDR1 reads MDHEN; CDR2 reads SYDVKM. V lost 2 bases and J 6 bases, leaving 10 bases between the germline ends. The CDR3 loop reads CASSLVLTDEKLFF. In DNA, the CDR3 is TGTGCCAGCAGTTTAGTTTTGACGGATGAAAAACTGTTTTTT.

V and J are TRBV7-6 and TRBJ2-5; 10 bases match TRBD2. Germline V gene sequence: CDR1 SGHVS, CDR2 FNYEAQ. V trimming: 1 base; J trimming: 4 bases; junction bases outside the gene matches: 12. This CDR3 comprises 18 residues. The CDR3 spells CASSLETASGRLIETQYF. CDR3 nucleotides: TGTGCCAGCAGCTTAGAAACTGCTAGCGGGAGATTGATAGAGACCCAGTACTTC. Variable domain in full (rest from reference TRBV7-6 and TRBJ2-5): GAGVSQSPRYKVTKRGQDVALRCDPISGHVSLYWYRQALGQGPEFLTYFNYEAQQDKSGLPNDRFSAERPEGSISTLTIQRTEQRDSAMYRCASSLETASGRLIETQYFGPGTRLLVL.

The rearrangement joins TRBV9 to TRBJ1-2; D remains ambiguous. This CDR3 has 15 amino acids. Germline V CDR1 and CDR2: SGDLS, YYNGEE. The V gene lost 0 bases and the J gene lost 2 bases, with 11 bases spanning the gap. CDR3 DNA sequence: TGTGCCAGCAGCGTAGCTGGGTCGGGAAACTATGGCTACACCTTC. It codes for CASSVAGSGNYGYTF.

This rearrangement joins TRBV15 to TRBJ1-1; possible D gene TRBD1, 6 bases. Germline CDR1 and CDR2: LNHNV and YYDKDF (reference sequence). This CDR3 contains 18 residues. V shed 0 bases and J shed 5 bases, with 22 bases lying between them. This CDR3 is CATSRDKYRALGDTEAFF. Written as DNA, the CDR3 is TGTGCCACCAGCAGAGATAAATACAGGGCATTGGGCGATACTGAAGCTTTCTTT.